This T cell receptor beta chain was documented in a study of post-analysis software for immune sequencing data. Concerning this clonotype itself: Its antigen is as yet unknown.

Study-level findings and limits: Diversity measured as normalized Chao1 was significantly lower in multiple sclerosis patients than in controls. Analysis by F measure revealed that same-batch samples clustered strongly together. Among 5 or 6 TRBV segments more frequent in patients than controls were TRBV5-6, TRBV5-1 and TRBV20-1.

TCR beta cDNA libraries had unique molecular identifiers. Input of about 0.95 to 11 million T cells yielded roughly 530,000 cDNA molecules. MiXCR, run by TCRdb on the PCR reads, gives a single entry per CDR3 protein. Seen here are about 540,000 distinct CDR3 sequences, roughly 34% observed once, and the top ten hold about 5.6%. The V segment lost 8 bases and the J segment 2 bases; nucleotides outside the gene matches: 8. Germline-derived CDR1 and CDR2 are DFQATT and SNEGSKA (reference sequence). The CDR3 runs 13 residues. The chain couples TRBV20-1 to TRBJ1-1, with TRBD1 matching 7 bases. What was sequenced was blood. The source of this sequence is a girl under 18 with multiple sclerosis. The CDR3 DNA sequence: TGCAGTCCGATGACAGGGTCCAACACTGAAGCTTTCTTT. Its translation: CSPMTGSNTEAFF.